This TCR beta chain appears in the sequencing data of a study of regulatory T cells in long-lasting Graves disease. On the study more broadly: Graves' disease counted as persistent after over 5 years of antithyroid drugs with positive TSH receptor antibodies. The study's findings and limits: Thyroid tissue went unstudied; only peripheral blood was examined.

Building the TCR beta libraries relied on iRepertoire HTBI primers, and CDR3 regions underwent Arm-PCR. TCRdb re-called the multiplex PCR reads with MiXCR, one entry per CDR3 protein. This table has some 300,000 distinct CDR3 sequences, roughly 21% appearing once. Time point specified: persistent/refractory GD, antithyroid drugs over 5 years with positive TRAb. Generation of the TCR library employed RNA extracted from PBMCs. Graves' disease diagnosis relied on American Thyroid Association guidelines. Germline V gene data show CDR1 as SGHTA and CDR2 as FQGNSA. The CDR3 consists of 14 residues. The V gene lost 5 bases and the J gene lost 2 bases, with 12 bases spanning the gap. This clonotype was counted only a few times. The antigen remains undetermined.

Sample: peripheral blood mononuclear cells (PBMCs), taken when the disease was refractory, from a patient treated with antithyroid drugs. This clonotype originated in a female donor with Graves disease. The chain carries TRBV7-2 and TRBJ2-5; D perhaps matches TRBD1 (6 bases). CDR3 in DNA: TGTGCCAGCAGCCCCGAGACAGGACAAGAGACCCAGTACTTC. Its translation is CASSPETGQETQYF.